The next 25 T cell receptor beta chains were all read from a single sample in a study of blood T cell repertoires in COVID-19. Sequencing used immunoSEQ multiplex PCR; TCRdb keeps in-frame clones, though not all of them. The sample contains some 49,000 clones, around 86% of which appear only once. The sequenced sample was peripheral blood. Source of these receptors: a woman older than 75 with COVID-19, enrolled during active disease.

In DNA form, the CDR3 reads TGTGCCAGCAGCTTGAGGATAGCGGACACAGATACGCAGTATTTT. It encodes CASSLRIADTDTQYF. This chain connects TRBV13 to TRBJ2-3, with D maybe TRBD2 (6 bases). CDR3 size: 15 residues. Germline-derived CDR1 and CDR2 are PRHDT and FYEKMQ (reference sequence). With 3 bases removed from V and 2 bases from J, the gap between germline ends came to 12 bases.

The V call is TRBV2, the J call TRBJ1-4; 8 bases are a match to TRBD1. This CDR3 spans 15 amino acids. Per the germline V gene, CDR1 is SNHLY and CDR2 is FYNNEI. The V segment lost 5 bases and the J segment 5 bases; nucleotides outside the gene matches: 7. The CDR3 region has the DNA TGTGCCAGCAGTCAAACAGGGGGAAAAAATGAAAAACTGTTTTTT. Its translation: CASSQTGGKNEKLFF.

A single count supports this clone. The chain uses TRBV18 and TRBJ2-2, with TRBD2 identical over 13 bases. With V trimmed by 0 bases and J by 7 bases, 8 bases remained unmatched. The CDR3 contains 18 residues. The germline CDR1 and CDR2 sequences are KGHSH and LQKENI. CDR3 protein: CASSPPGLAGPTGGELFF. As DNA, the CDR3 is TGTGCCAGCTCACCACCGGGACTAGCGGGGCCGACGGGCGGGGAGCTGTTTTTT.

The chain carries TRBV30 and TRBJ2-7; D possibly corresponds to TRBD1 (5 bases). V was clipped by 0 bases and J by 6 bases, with 15 bases between them. Germline V gene data show CDR1 as GTSNPN and CDR2 as SVGIG (reference sequence). The CDR3 loop spans 14 amino acids. CDR3 protein: CAWSVGTGHIEQYF. CDR3 nucleotide sequence: TGTGCCTGGAGTGTTGGTACAGGTCATATCGAGCAGTACTTC. Complete variable domain (other parts from reference TRBV30 and TRBJ2-7): SQTIHQWPATLVQPVGSPLSLECTVEGTSNPNLYWYRQAAGRGLQLLFYSVGIGQISSEVPQNLSASRPQDRQFILSSKKLLLSDSGFYLCAWSVGTGHIEQYFGPGTRLTVT.

CDR3 in DNA: TGCGCCAGCAGTGAGTCGAAACGGGAGGGAGCCTACGAGCAGTACTTC. Translated, it gives CASSESKREGAYEQYF. The chain uses TRBV10-1 and TRBJ2-7; 8 positions match TRBD2. The J segment lost 2 bases and the V segment lost 0 bases, leaving 6 bases of the junction unmatched. The CDR3 loop spans 16 amino acids. The germline CDR1 and CDR2 sequences are WNHNN and SYGVQD (reference sequence).

This sequence joins TRBV19 and TRBJ1-3; 8 nucleotides match TRBD1. With 6 bases clipped from V and 0 bases from J, the junction kept 7 bases outside the gene matches. The CDR3 sequence is 16 residues long. Germline lookup yields CDR1 LNHDA and CDR2 SQIVND (reference sequence). The CDR3 coding sequence is TGTGCCAGTAGCCCGGGACAGGCGAACTCTGGAAACACCATATATTTT. As protein: CASSPGQANSGNTIYF.

This chain joins TRBV4-1 and TRBJ1-5; D is undetermined. The CDR3 spans 12 residues. V lost 0 bases, J lost 7 bases, and 4 bases lay in between. Germline-derived CDR1 and CDR2 are MGHRA and YSYEKL. The CDR3 sequence is CASSQDRQPQHF. DNA of the CDR3: TGCGCCAGCAGCCAAGACCGGCAGCCCCAGCATTTT.

The chain has TRBV5-5 and TRBJ2-7; D not certain. The CDR3 runs 13 residues. The V gene's germline CDR1 is SGHKS and CDR2 YYEKEE (reference sequence). The V gene lost 0 bases and the J gene lost 1 base, with 5 bases spanning the gap. The CDR3 DNA sequence: TGTGCCAGCAGCTTGGTCAGTTCCTACGAGCAGTACTTC. Its protein product is CASSLVSSYEQYF.

The chain couples TRBV7-9 to TRBJ1-4; 12 positions agree with TRBD1. This CDR3 region has 18 residues. V dropped 4 bases and J dropped 3; count of bases not matched to a gene: 9. Germline loops: CDR1 SEHNR, CDR2 FQNEAQ (reference sequence). Here the CDR3 reads CASSYQGTGGAPNEKLFF. The CDR3 DNA reads as TGTGCCAGCAGCTACCAAGGGACAGGGGGCGCACCTAATGAAAAACTGTTTTTT.

The chain uses TRBV28 and TRBJ2-1, with 7 bases identical to TRBD2. The germline CDR1 and CDR2 sequences are MDHEN and SYDVKM. With 8 bases clipped from V and 6 bases from J, the junction kept 10 bases outside the gene matches. The CDR3 is made up of 14 amino acids. CDR3 in DNA: TGTGCCAGCCACGGGGCGGGAGAAGGCAATGAGCAGTTCTTC. It yields the protein CASHGAGEGNEQFF.

The chain couples TRBV7-2 to TRBJ1-4, with 7 bases matching TRBD1. The CDR3 loop spans 15 amino acids. The V segment lost 5 bases and the J segment 7 bases; nucleotides outside the gene matches: 10. Germline loops: CDR1 SGHTA, CDR2 FQGNSA. The CDR3 DNA sequence: TGTGCCAGCAGCACCTATACAGGGGATGGTGAAAAACTGTTTTTT. Protein product: CASSTYTGDGEKLFF.

This rearrangement joins TRBV18 to TRBJ1-3, with 10 bases identical to TRBD1. This CDR3 region has 15 residues. From germline, CDR1 is KGHSH and CDR2 LQKENI. V trimming: 2 bases; J trimming: 2 bases; junction bases outside the gene matches: 0. The CDR3 DNA is TGTGCCAGCTCACCAGGGACAGGGGCTGGAAACACCATATATTTT. As protein: CASSPGTGAGNTIYF.

V usage is TRBV10-1 and J usage is TRBJ1-4; 7 bases agree with TRBD1. The germline V gene has CDR1 WNHNN and CDR2 SYGVQD (reference sequence). This CDR3 is 17 amino acids long. The ends lost 0 bases at V and 4 bases at J; junction bases unmatched: 8. The CDR3 loop reads CASSESATGQLNEKLFF. The DNA of the CDR3 is TGCGCCAGCAGTGAGTCGGCGACGGGACAGCTTAATGAAAAACTGTTTTTT.

The CDR3, as DNA: TGTGCCACCCGGCAAGCGGGAGGGGTAGATACGCAGTATTTT. Protein sequence: CATRQAGGVDTQYF. The genes are TRBV10-3 and TRBJ2-3; 10 bases are shared with TRBD2. The CDR3 covers 14 residues. CDR1 and CDR2 (germline): ENHRY, SYGVKD. After removal of 10 bases from V and 5 bases from J, the junction contained 9 bases not matched to a gene.

This rearrangement joins TRBV28 to TRBJ1-2; D uncertain. Deletions cut 5 bases from V and 5 bases from J, with 6 bases between. CDR3 length: 11 amino acids. Germline V lookup: CDR1 MDHEN, CDR2 SYDVKM. Written as DNA, the CDR3 is TGTGCCAGCAGTCGTAAATATGGCTACACCTTC. Its translation is CASSRKYGYTF.

The chain joins TRBV5-1 to TRBJ2-7; 8 positions agree with TRBD2. The junction had 0 bases not matched to a gene; V was cut back by 4 bases and J by 0 bases. CDR3 length equals 13 residues. Germline values: CDR1 SGHRS, CDR2 YFSETQ. CDR3: CASSTSGSYEQYF. CDR3 coding DNA: TGCGCCAGCAGCACTAGCGGCTCCTACGAGCAGTACTTC.

The chain links TRBV30 to TRBJ1-4; D is undetermined. This CDR3 comprises 13 residues. From germline, CDR1 is GTSNPN and CDR2 SVGIG (reference sequence). V gave up 0 bases and J gave up 5 bases, with 7 bases separating them. Written as DNA, the CDR3 is TGTGCCTGGAGTGTACAGCTAAATGAAAAACTGTTTTTT. Translation: CAWSVQLNEKLFF.

The chain combines TRBV27 with TRBJ2-7; a possible D gene is TRBD2 (5 bases). The germline gives CDR1 MNHEY, CDR2 SMNVEV (reference sequence). The CDR3 is made up of 13 amino acids. Trimming took off 3 bases at V and 3 bases at J, with 9 bases between the two ends. CDR3 in amino acids: CASSFGENYEQYF. CDR3 DNA: TGTGCCAGCAGTTTCGGGGAAAACTACGAGCAGTACTTC.

The rearrangement links TRBV11-3 to TRBJ2-1; 13 nucleotides align to TRBD2. V trimming: 4 bases; J trimming: 5 bases; junction bases outside the gene matches: 2. From germline, CDR1 is SGHNT and CDR2 YENEEA. The CDR3 has 15 amino acids. The CDR3 sequence: CASSSGLAGDNEQFF. The CDR3 bases are TGTGCCAGCAGCTCCGGACTAGCGGGAGACAATGAGCAGTTCTTC.

The chain links TRBV11-2 to TRBJ1-1; D possibly corresponds to TRBD1 (6 bases). Germline V lookup: CDR1 SGHAT, CDR2 FQNNGV. V gave up 4 bases and J gave up 4 bases, with 10 bases separating them. The length of the CDR3 is 13 residues. The CDR3 nucleotides are TGTGCCAGCAGCTCCCAGGGGAGCACTGAAGCTTTCTTT. This codes for CASSSQGSTEAFF.

The chain uses TRBV7-9 and TRBJ2-3, with D tentatively TRBD1 (5 bases). The V and J ends lost 5 bases and 5 bases respectively, with 11 bases between them. From germline, CDR1 is SEHNR and CDR2 FQNEAQ (reference sequence). The CDR3 runs 13 residues. CDR3 sequence (DNA): TGTGCCAGCAGCATGGGGCTCGGAGATACGCAGTATTTT. Translating it yields CASSMGLGDTQYF.

The V call is TRBV12-5, the J call TRBJ2-3, with 10 bases identical to TRBD2. The CDR3 totals 16 residues. The V segment lost 5 bases and the J segment 1 base; nucleotides outside the gene matches: 6. CDR1 is LGHNT and CDR2 is FRNRAP in the germline V gene. Written as DNA, the CDR3 is TGTGCTAGTGGTCCCGACGGGACTAGCGGCACAGATACGCAGTATTTT. This gives the protein CASGPDGTSGTDTQYF.

V gene TRBV7-9 combines with J gene TRBJ2-5; a possible D gene is TRBD1 (7 bases). V lost 6 bases to trimming and J lost 4 bases, with 21 bases between them. CDR3 length equals 16 residues. Germline loops: CDR1 SEHNR, CDR2 FQNEAQ (reference sequence). The CDR3 DNA is TGTGCCAGCAGGACGCAGGGGGGTCTAACCACAGAGACCCAGTACTTC. Translation gives CASRTQGGLTTETQYF.

The genes are TRBV25-1 and TRBJ1-2; maybe TRBD1 (6 bases). There are 13 residues in the CDR3. Per germline, CDR1 MGHDK and CDR2 SYGVNS. The V and J ends lost 8 bases and 2 bases respectively, with 12 bases between them. The CDR3 loop reads CASLGGPNYGYTF. The CDR3 DNA reads as TGTGCCAGCCTAGGGGGACCAAACTATGGCTACACCTTC.

The chain couples TRBV19 to TRBJ1-1, with 7 bases aligning to TRBD1. The CDR3 length is 14 residues. Germline loops: CDR1 LNHDA, CDR2 SQIVND (reference sequence). The trim removed 3 bases at V and 0 bases at J, leaving 1 base unmatched. Here the CDR3 DNA reads TGTGCCAGTAGTATGGGACAGCTGAACACTGAAGCTTTCTTT. Its protein product is CASSMGQLNTEAFF. Combining the CDR3 with reference TRBV19 and TRBJ1-1 gives the whole variable domain DGGITQSPKYLFRKEGQNVTLSCEQNLNHDAMYWYRQDPGQGLRLIYYSQIVNDFQKGDIAEGYSVSREKKESFPLTVTSAQKNPTAFYLCASSMGQLNTEAFFGQGTRLTVV.